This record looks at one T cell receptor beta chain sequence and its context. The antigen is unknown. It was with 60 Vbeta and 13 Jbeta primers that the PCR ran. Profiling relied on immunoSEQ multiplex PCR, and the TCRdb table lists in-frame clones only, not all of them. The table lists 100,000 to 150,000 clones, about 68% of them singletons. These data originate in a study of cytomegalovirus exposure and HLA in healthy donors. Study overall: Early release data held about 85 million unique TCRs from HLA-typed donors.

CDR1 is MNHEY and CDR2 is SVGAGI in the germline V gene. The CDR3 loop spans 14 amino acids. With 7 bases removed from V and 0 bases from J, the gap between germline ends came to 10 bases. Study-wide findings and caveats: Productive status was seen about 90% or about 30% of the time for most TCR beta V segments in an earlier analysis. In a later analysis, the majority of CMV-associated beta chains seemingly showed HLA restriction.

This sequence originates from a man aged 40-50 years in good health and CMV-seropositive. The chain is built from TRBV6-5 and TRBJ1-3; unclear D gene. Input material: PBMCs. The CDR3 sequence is CASTPAGSGNTIYF. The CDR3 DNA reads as TGTGCCAGCACCCCGGCAGGCTCTGGAAACACCATATATTTT.